The 13 T cell receptor beta chains below come from one sample, sequenced in a study of blood T cell repertoires in COVID-19. Profiling relied on immunoSEQ multiplex PCR, and the TCRdb table lists in-frame clones only, not all of them. The data show 90,000 to 120,000 clones, around 82% seen once. Input material: peripheral blood. These receptors were taken from a human donor in a cohort sampled during active COVID-19.

The rearrangement links TRBV14 to TRBJ1-4; 9 nucleotides align to TRBD1. The CDR3 sequence is 15 residues long. CDR1 is SGHDN, CDR2 FVKESK, per germline. V lost 4 bases to trimming and J lost 6 bases; unmatched junction nucleotides: 6. CDR3 bases: TGTGCCAGCAGCCTTTACAGGGGGCCTGATGAAAAACTGTTTTTT. Its translation: CASSLYRGPDEKLFF.

V and J are TRBV27 and TRBJ2-3; 9 bases agree with TRBD2. The germline V gene has CDR1 MNHEY and CDR2 SMNVEV (reference sequence). There are 16 residues in the CDR3. The V gene end was trimmed by 6 bases and the J gene end by 3 bases; junction bases not matched to a gene: 10. The CDR3 region has the DNA TGTGCCAGCAGAGGGGAGGCGGGAGGGCGTACAGATACGCAGTATTTT. Protein sequence: CASRGEAGGRTDTQYF.

The chain joins TRBV19 to TRBJ2-6, with D tentatively TRBD1 (5 bases). The CDR3 is 14 amino acids. Germline CDR1 reads LNHDA; CDR2 reads SQIVND (reference sequence). V was shortened by 8 bases and J by 4 bases, with 12 bases between the two germline ends. The CDR3 DNA sequence: TGTGCCAGTCAAAGGGGTGGAGGGGCCAACGTCCTGACTTTC. Its protein is CASQRGGGANVLTF.

The table lists this clone with a few counts. V is TRBV25-1 and J is TRBJ1-5; 8 bases fit TRBD1. Germline CDR1 and CDR2: MGHDK and SYGVNS. J was trimmed by 4 bases and V by 5 bases; bases with no gene match: 4. The length of the CDR3 is 14 residues. The CDR3 protein is CASSQTGGNQPQHF. The CDR3 nucleotides are TGTGCCAGCAGTCAAACAGGGGGTAATCAGCCCCAGCATTTT. The full variable domain, completed using reference TRBV25-1 and TRBJ1-5, is EADIYQTPRYLVIGTGKKITLECSQTMGHDKMYWYQQDPGMELHLIHYSYGVNSTEKGDLSSESTVSRIRTEHFPLTLESARPSHTSQYLCASSQTGGNQPQHFGDGTRLSIL.

The chain combines TRBV5-3 with TRBJ1-4; 9 bases align to TRBD1. TRBV5-3 qualifies as an ORF whose function is uncertain. The CDR3 contains 15 residues. After removal of 0 bases from V and 8 bases from J, the junction contained 5 bases not matched to a gene. The CDR3: CARSLGAGTGEKLFF. The CDR3 DNA is TGTGCCAGAAGCTTGGGTGCAGGGACAGGGGAAAAACTGTTTTTT.

V gene TRBV7-2 combines with J gene TRBJ2-7; 9 bases match TRBD1. With 5 bases clipped from V and 7 bases from J, the junction kept 9 bases outside the gene matches. Germline CDR1 is SGHTA and CDR2 is FQGNSA. This CDR3 contains 14 residues. For the CDR3, the DNA is TGTGCCAGCAGCATGTTAGCAGGACAGGGGGAGCAGTACTTC. Protein product: CASSMLAGQGEQYF.

The chain employs TRBV5-4 and TRBJ2-1; 7 bases match TRBD2. The V and J ends lost 2 bases and 6 bases, in that order; junction bases with no gene match: 8. Germline assignment: CDR1 SGHNT and CDR2 YYREEE (reference sequence). This CDR3 spans 15 amino acids. Written as DNA, the CDR3 is TGTGCCAGCAGCTTAGATCGGCGGGAGTCCAATGAGCAGTTCTTC. Translated, it gives CASSLDRRESNEQFF.

This clone was counted a single time. The V gene is TRBV5-8, the J gene TRBJ2-3; no definite D call. The V and J ends lost 4 bases and 0 bases respectively, with 15 bases between them. Germline V lookup: CDR1 SGHTS, CDR2 YDEGEE. The CDR3 has 16 residues. The CDR3 spells CASSLLEFTSTDTQYF. The CDR3 bases are TGTGCCAGCAGCCTGTTAGAGTTCACTAGCACAGATACGCAGTATTTT.

The rearrangement links TRBV7-9 to TRBJ2-2; TRBD1 agrees at 8 bases. This CDR3 spans 15 amino acids. V was clipped by 6 bases and J by 3 bases; unmatched bases: 6. The germline V gene encodes CDR1 SEHNR and CDR2 FQNEAQ (reference sequence). The CDR3 region is CASRQGASDTGELFF. DNA of the CDR3: TGTGCCAGCAGGCAGGGGGCATCGGACACCGGGGAGCTGTTTTTT. Full variable domain (missing parts from reference TRBV7-9 and TRBJ2-2): DTGVSQNPRHKITKRGQNVTFRCDPISEHNRLYWYRQTLGQGPEFLTYFQNEAQLEKSRLLSDRFSAERPKGSFSTLEIQRTEQGDSAMYLCASRQGASDTGELFFGEGSRLTVL.

The rearrangement links TRBV5-1 to TRBJ2-7; 8 nucleotides align to TRBD2. This CDR3 is built from 13 residues. After removal of 4 bases from V and 3 bases from J, the junction contained 3 bases not matched to a gene. Germline-derived CDR1 and CDR2 are SGHRS and YFSETQ. CDR3 sequence reads: CASSESGSYEQYV. Here the CDR3 DNA reads TGCGCCAGCAGCGAAAGCGGGAGCTACGAGCAGTACGTC.

V and J are TRBV19 and TRBJ2-2; TRBD1 agrees at 12 bases. V gave up 5 bases and J gave up 6 bases; unmatched junction bases: 13. The CDR3 spans 18 residues. The germline CDR1 and CDR2 sequences are LNHDA and SQIVND (reference sequence). The CDR3 loop reads CASSYIVVGTGGSGELFF. The CDR3 bases are TGTGCCAGTAGTTATATAGTGGTGGGGACAGGGGGCTCCGGGGAGCTGTTTTTT.

This chain uses TRBV19 with TRBJ2-1, with 10 nucleotides matching TRBD2. The CDR3 sequence is 14 residues long. Germline assignment: CDR1 LNHDA and CDR2 SQIVND (reference sequence). Losses at the gene ends were 4 bases for V and 8 bases for J; bases not matched to a gene: 5. CDR3 DNA sequence: TGTGCCAGTAGTAGCACTAGCGGGATGGATGAGCAGTTCTTC. Encoded protein: CASSSTSGMDEQFF.

The chain links TRBV24-1 to TRBJ2-1; 7 bases are a match to TRBD1. The CDR3 totals 16 residues. Germline trimming cut 0 bases from V and 5 bases from J; bases unmatched to any gene: 6. Per germline, CDR1 KGHDR and CDR2 SFDVKD. The CDR3 spells CATSDLGEGANNEQFF. CDR3 sequence (DNA): TGTGCCACCAGTGATTTGGGAGAGGGGGCTAACAATGAGCAGTTCTTC.